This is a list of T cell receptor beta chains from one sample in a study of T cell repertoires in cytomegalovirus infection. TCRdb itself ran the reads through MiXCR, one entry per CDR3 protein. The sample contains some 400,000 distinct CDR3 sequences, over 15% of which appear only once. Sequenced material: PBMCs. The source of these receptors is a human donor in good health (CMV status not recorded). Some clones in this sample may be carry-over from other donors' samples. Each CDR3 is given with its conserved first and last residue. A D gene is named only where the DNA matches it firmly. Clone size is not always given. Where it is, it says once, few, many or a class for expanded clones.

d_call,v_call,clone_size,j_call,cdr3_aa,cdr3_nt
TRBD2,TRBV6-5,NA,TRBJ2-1,CASSYPGLARNEQFF,TGTGCCAGCAGTTATCCGGGACTAGCGAGAAATGAGCAGTTCTTC
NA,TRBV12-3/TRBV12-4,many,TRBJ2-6,CASSQPGPLTGSGANVLTF,TGTGCCAGCAGTCAGCCGGGCCCGTTGACCGGCTCTGGGGCCAACGTCCTGACTTTC
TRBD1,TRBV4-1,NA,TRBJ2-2,CASSPFGVSGQGITGELFF,TGCGCCAGCAGCCCCTTTGGCGTCTCGGGACAGGGGATCACCGGGGAGCTGTTTTTT
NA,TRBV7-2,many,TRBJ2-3,CASSPPPGQRLTDTQYF,TGTGCCAGCAGCCCCCCGCCCGGACAGAGGCTCACAGATACGCAGTATTTT
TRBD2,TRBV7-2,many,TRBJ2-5,CASSLILGGRETQYF,TGTGCCAGCAGCTTGATCCTGGGAGGGAGGGAGACCCAGTACTTC
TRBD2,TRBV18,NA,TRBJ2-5,CASSPLAGGEETQYF,TGTGCCAGCTCACCACTAGCGGGAGGAGAAGAGACCCAGTACTTC
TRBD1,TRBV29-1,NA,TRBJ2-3,CSGARTGTDTQYF,TGCAGCGGTGCACGGACAGGGACAGATACGCAGTATTTT
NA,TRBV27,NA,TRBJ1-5,CASSLSNINGQPQHF,TGTGCCAGCAGTTTATCGAATATAAATGGTCAGCCCCAGCATTTT
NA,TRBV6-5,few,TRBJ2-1,CASSYSDSYNEQFF,TGTGCCAGCAGTTACTCGGACAGCTACAATGAGCAGTTCTTC
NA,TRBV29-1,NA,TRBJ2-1,CSVEVRRQQNEQFF,TGCAGCGTTGAAGTGCGGCGACAGCAAAATGAGCAGTTCTTC
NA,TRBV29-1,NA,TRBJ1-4,CSVSGAIGEKLFF,TGCAGCGTAAGTGGGGCCATCGGTGAAAAACTGTTTTTT
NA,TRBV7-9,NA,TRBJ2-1,CASSLEMWGGLYNEQFF,TGTGCCAGCAGCTTAGAGATGTGGGGTGGGCTATACAATGAGCAGTTCTTC
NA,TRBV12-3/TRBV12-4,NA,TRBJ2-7,CASSALMYEQYF,TGTGCCAGCAGCGCCCTTATGTACGAGCAGTACTTC
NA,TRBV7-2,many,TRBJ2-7,CASSSRRGDYEQYF,TGTGCCAGCAGCTCCAGGAGGGGGGACTACGAGCAGTACTTC
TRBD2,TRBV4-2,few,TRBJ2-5,CASLRNGGSGGEETQYF,TGTGCCAGCCTACGAAACGGGGGTAGCGGGGGGGAAGAGACCCAGTACTTC
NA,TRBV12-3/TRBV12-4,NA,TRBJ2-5,CASGDPGVGETQYF,TGTGCCAGCGGGGATCCGGGGGTTGGAGAGACCCAGTACTTC
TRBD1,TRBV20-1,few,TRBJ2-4,CSGFEGAAKNIQYF,TGCAGTGGGTTCGAGGGGGCGGCCAAAAACATTCAGTACTTC
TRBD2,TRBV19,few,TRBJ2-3,CASSPLAAGGVDTQYF,TGTGCCAGTAGTCCCCTGGCAGCGGGAGGAGTCGATACGCAGTATTTT
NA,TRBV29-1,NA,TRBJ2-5,CSVEAFMGETQYF,TGCAGCGTTGAGGCATTCATGGGAGAGACCCAGTACTTC
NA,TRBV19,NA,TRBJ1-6,CASGGSDNSPLHF,TGTGCCAGTGGGGGGTCGGATAATTCACCCCTCCACTTT
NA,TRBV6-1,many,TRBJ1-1,CASSGNGNTEAFF,TGTGCCAGCAGCGGGAATGGGAACACTGAAGCTTTCTTT
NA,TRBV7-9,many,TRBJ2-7,CASSSPPGRPDYEQYF,TGTGCCAGCAGCTCTCCGCCGGGACGGCCTGACTACGAGCAGTACTTC
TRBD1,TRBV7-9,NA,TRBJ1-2,CASSLWSRGQGGYTF,TGTGCCAGCAGCTTATGGTCTAGGGGGCAAGGTGGCTACACCTTC
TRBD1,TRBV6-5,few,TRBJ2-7,CASSSSGTAASEQYF,TGTGCCAGCAGCAGCTCCGGGACAGCGGCTAGCGAGCAGTACTTC
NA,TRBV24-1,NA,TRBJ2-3,CATSDPARSTDTQYF,TGTGCCACCAGTGACCCAGCTCGGAGCACAGATACGCAGTATTTT
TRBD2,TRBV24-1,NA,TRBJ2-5,CATSDSTSGSGETQYF,TGTGCCACCAGTGATTCGACTAGCGGGAGCGGAGAGACCCAGTACTTC
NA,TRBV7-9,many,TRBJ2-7,CASGGRSYEQYF,TGTGCCAGTGGGGGTAGGTCCTACGAGCAGTACTTC
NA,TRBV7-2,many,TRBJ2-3,CASSLVALDTQYF,TGTGCCAGCAGCTTAGTGGCGCTAGATACGCAGTATTTT
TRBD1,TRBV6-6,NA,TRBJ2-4,CASSRGQGKNIQYF,TGTGCCAGCAGCCGGGGACAGGGGAAAAACATTCAGTACTTC